A single sample is the source of the 30 T cell receptor beta chains below, sequenced in a study of shared clonotypes between healthy human individuals. The table came from immunoSEQ multiplex PCR; TCRdb's copy has only in-frame clones and leaves some out. Of more than 1.2 million clones listed, roughly 98.5% are singletons. Specimen: naive CD4+ T cells sorted from blood. Stated subset: CD45RA+ positively selected. These receptors were obtained from a man aged 25-45 years in good health.

The chain carries TRBV6-6 and TRBJ2-7, with 7 bases lining up with TRBD1. Trimming removed 0 bases from V and 2 bases from J; junction bases left unmatched: 7. The germline V gene has CDR1 MNHNY and CDR2 SVGAGI (reference sequence). The CDR3 has 16 residues. The CDR3 reads CASSYSLGGATYEQYF. The DNA of the CDR3 is TGTGCCAGCAGTTACTCTCTAGGGGGCGCTACCTACGAGCAGTACTTC.

This clone appeared a single time. The V gene is TRBV7-9, the J gene TRBJ2-3, with 12 bases aligning to TRBD1. This CDR3 has 15 residues. V shed 6 bases, J shed 6 bases, and the junction held 7 bases outside the gene matches. Germline loops: CDR1 SEHNR, CDR2 FQNEAQ (reference sequence). DNA of the CDR3: TGTGCCAGCAGGCTTCCGGGACAGGGGGCGGATACGCAGTATTTT. Translation: CASRLPGQGADTQYF.

The chain carries TRBV25-1 and TRBJ2-2; the D gene is possibly TRBD2 (6 bases). The germline V and J ends were trimmed by 8 bases and 6 bases, with 19 bases remaining between them. The CDR3 length is 15 residues. CDR1 is MGHDK and CDR2 is SYGVNS in the germline V gene. The CDR3 nucleotides read TGTGCCAGCGGACGCCTGACTAGTCCTCCCGGGGAGCTGTTTTTT. Protein sequence: CASGRLTSPPGELFF.

This clone was detected once. The V gene is TRBV6-5, the J gene TRBJ2-1; 8 nucleotides match TRBD2. In germline, CDR1 is MNHEY, CDR2 SVGAGI. CDR3 length: 15 amino acids. Trimming took 8 bases from V and 5 from J; bases not matched to a gene: 11. DNA of the CDR3: TGTGCCAGCTCAGCTACGGGAGGGCTCCACAATGAGCAGTTCTTC. Its translation is CASSATGGLHNEQFF.

This clone was counted a single time. V usage is TRBV19 and J usage is TRBJ2-7; weak D call: TRBD1 (6 bases). From germline, CDR1 is LNHDA and CDR2 SQIVND (reference sequence). This CDR3 spans 13 amino acids. V was trimmed by 6 bases and J by 7 bases, leaving 16 bases between them. CDR3 protein: CASRQGLLGEQYF. The CDR3 DNA reads as TGTGCCAGTAGACAGGGCCTCCTGGGGGAGCAGTACTTC.

This clone was detected once. The gene calls are TRBV28 and TRBJ2-2; D remains unclear. The CDR3 covers 16 residues. CDR1 MDHEN and CDR2 SYDVKM come from the germline V gene. V lost 7 bases and J lost 0, with 15 bases in between. CDR3 nucleotides: TGTGCCAGCACCCCGTGGGCCGAAACGAACACCGGGGAGCTGTTTTTT. Its translation is CASTPWAETNTGELFF.

The chain links TRBV27 to TRBJ2-7; possibly TRBD1 for D (6 bases). Trimming cost V 6 bases and J 5 bases, with 14 bases left between them. Germline V gene sequence: CDR1 MNHEY, CDR2 SMNVEV (reference sequence). The CDR3 extends over 13 amino acids. Here the CDR3 DNA reads TGTGCCAGCAGGGGAACCCCAGGGGACGAGCAGTACTTC. Amino acid sequence: CASRGTPGDEQYF.

V and J are TRBV6-1 and TRBJ1-1, with 9 bases identical to TRBD1. The CDR3 covers 15 residues. The trim removed 6 bases at V and 7 bases at J, leaving 12 bases unmatched. CDR1 MNHNS and CDR2 SASEGT come from the germline V gene. CDR3 residues: CASSATDRGGSEAFF. CDR3 bases: TGTGCCAGCAGCGCCACTGACAGGGGGGGGAGTGAAGCTTTCTTT.

V usage is TRBV9 and J usage is TRBJ2-2; no definite D call. The length of the CDR3 is 14 residues. Germline CDR1 SGDLS, CDR2 YYNGEE. Between the trimmed V and J ends, which lost 2 bases and 6 bases, there was a span of 11 bases. CDR3 sequence (DNA): TGTGCCAGCAGCGTTCGGACGGATCCCGGGGAGCTGTTTTTT. Protein sequence: CASSVRTDPGELFF.

This clone came up a few times. The chain carries TRBV5-1 and TRBJ2-1; D remains unclear. The CDR3 is 12 amino acids. Germline lookup yields CDR1 SGHRS and CDR2 YFSETQ. The V end lost 1 base, the J end lost 5 bases, and 4 bases lay between the germline ends. The CDR3 protein is CASSLFNNEQFF. The CDR3 DNA reads TGCGCCAGCAGCTTGTTTAACAATGAGCAGTTCTTC.

The chain has TRBV5-1 and TRBJ1-1; D gene uncertain. Germline V lookup: CDR1 SGHRS, CDR2 YFSETQ. V lost 3 bases, J lost 0 bases, and 9 bases lay in between. The CDR3 totals 14 residues. CDR3 DNA: TGCGCCAGCAGCTCCGACCCAGTGAACACTGAAGCTTTCTTT. It encodes CASSSDPVNTEAFF.

The chain has TRBV5-8 and TRBJ1-5; possible D gene TRBD1, 6 bases. The CDR3 length is 15 residues. V gave up 2 bases and J gave up 2 bases, with 11 bases separating them. Germline V gives CDR1 SGHTS, CDR2 YDEGEE. CDR3 protein: CASSFPAGGNQPQHF. CDR3 DNA: TGTGCCAGCAGCTTCCCGGCAGGGGGCAATCAGCCCCAGCATTTT.

The chain has TRBV5-1 and TRBJ2-2, with 7 bases identical to TRBD1. J gave up 5 bases and V 0 bases, and 4 bases lay outside the gene matches. Germline CDR1 and CDR2: SGHRS and YFSETQ. CDR3 length equals 15 residues. The CDR3 coding sequence is TGCGCCAGCAGCTTGGTGGGACAGAAGACCGGGGAGCTGTTTTTT. This encodes CASSLVGQKTGELFF.

With respect to this clone: Additional DNA sequences in this sample encode the identical CDR3. The chain has TRBV7-2 and TRBJ2-7, with D perhaps matching TRBD2 (6 bases). Germline CDR1 is SGHTA and CDR2 is FQGNSA. V lost 1 base to trimming and J lost 1 base, with 11 bases between them. This CDR3 comprises 15 residues. CDR3 bases: TGTGCCAGCAGCTTAGTAGGAGGGAGTTCCTACGAGCAGTACTTC. As protein: CASSLVGGSSYEQYF.

This chain uses TRBV7-3 with TRBJ2-1, with D hard to call. Trimming removed 1 base from V and 7 bases from J, with 11 bases in between. The CDR3 is 14 residues long. The V gene's germline CDR1 is SGHTA and CDR2 FQGTGA. CDR3 nucleotide sequence: TGTGCCAGCAGCTTAAGCCAGCCTACAAATGAGCAGTTCTTC. It yields the protein CASSLSQPTNEQFF.

The chain uses TRBV6-5 and TRBJ2-7; 7 bases line up with TRBD1. CDR1 and CDR2 (germline): MNHEY, SVGAGI. Unmatched junction bases numbered 10, after V lost 7 bases and J lost 4 bases. This CDR3 is 14 amino acids long. CDR3 DNA: TGTGCCAGCAAAAGGCAGAAGGGGGCGTACGAGCAGTACTTC. Translating it yields CASKRQKGAYEQYF.

In regard to this clone: Other DNA variants within this sample encode the same CDR3. J is TRBJ2-7 and V is TRBV6-5, with a weak D call TRBD1 (7 bases). The CDR3 has 14 amino acids. Trimming took 6 bases from V and 2 from J, leaving 14 bases between them. The germline gives CDR1 MNHEY, CDR2 SVGAGI. CDR3 sequence reads: CASSPGGGTYEQYF. The DNA of the CDR3 is TGTGCCAGCAGCCCAGGGGGAGGAACCTACGAGCAGTACTTC.

A word on this clone: The sample has other DNA sequences that encode this CDR3 too. The chain links TRBV5-1 to TRBJ1-1; TRBD1 might be the D (6 bases). CDR1 SGHRS and CDR2 YFSETQ come from the germline V gene. The CDR3 covers 14 residues. V shed 3 bases and J shed 0 bases, with 9 bases lying between them. The CDR3 DNA sequence: TGCGCCAGCAGCTCAGGACAGATGAACACTGAAGCTTTCTTT. As protein: CASSSGQMNTEAFF.

The CDR3 here is CASSAGGENYGYTF. In nucleotides, the CDR3 is TGTGCCAGCAGCGCGGGGGGGGAGAACTATGGCTACACCTTC. V and J are TRBV6-5 and TRBJ1-2; tentatively, D is TRBD1 (5 bases). V dropped 6 bases and J dropped 2 bases, with 13 bases sitting between them. This CDR3 spans 14 amino acids. CDR1 MNHEY and CDR2 SVGAGI come from the germline V gene.

The chain carries TRBV6-6 and TRBJ2-3, with D perhaps TRBD1 (6 bases). The CDR3 runs 15 residues. V was clipped by 5 bases and J by 2 bases, with 14 bases between them. The V gene's germline CDR1 is MNHNY and CDR2 SVGAGI (reference sequence). The CDR3 bases are TGTGCCAGCAGTCCCACGACAGGTTCCACAGATACGCAGTATTTT. Translated, it gives CASSPTTGSTDTQYF.

Comments on this clone: Other DNA sequences within the sample encode an identical CDR3. The genes are TRBV18 and TRBJ1-3; no clear D gene. Deletions cut 3 bases from V and 0 bases from J, with 9 bases between. Germline V gene lookup returns CDR1 KGHSH and CDR2 LQKENI. This CDR3 spans 15 amino acids. The chain's CDR3 is CASSPALRSGNTIYF. The CDR3 nucleotides read TGTGCCAGCTCACCGGCACTCCGCTCTGGAAACACCATATATTTT.

This rearrangement joins TRBV18 to TRBJ2-7; D not certain. Trimming pared 1 base from V and 5 bases from J, leaving 9 bases between. The CDR3 is 13 amino acids. Germline V lookup: CDR1 KGHSH, CDR2 LQKENI. CDR3 nucleotides: TGTGCCAGCTCACCACGCAGGAATGACGAGCAGTACTTC. This sequence encodes CASSPRRNDEQYF. The full variable domain, in which reference TRBV18 and TRBJ2-7 provide the parts outside the CDR3, is NAGVMQNPRHLVRRRGQEARLRCSPMKGHSHVYWYRQLPEEGLKFMVYLQKENIIDESGMPKERFSAEFPKEGPSILRIQQVVRGDSAAYFCASSPRRNDEQYFGPGTRLTVT.

This chain uses TRBV19 with TRBJ2-7, with D possibly matching TRBD2 (6 bases). Germline V gene lookup returns CDR1 LNHDA and CDR2 SQIVND (reference sequence). V was trimmed by 4 bases and J by 5 bases, leaving 15 bases between them. This CDR3 region has 14 residues. Written as DNA, the CDR3 is TGTGCCAGTAGTACGCGGGGTCTGGGGAACGAGCAGTACTTC. Protein: CASSTRGLGNEQYF.

This chain joins TRBV18 and TRBJ2-7; D possibly matches TRBD1 or TRBD2 (6 bases each). V was pared by 0 bases and J by 7 bases, with 22 bases between. The CDR3 covers 17 residues. Germline CDR1 KGHSH, CDR2 LQKENI. CDR3 loop: CASSPPWSGHQGGEQYF. As DNA, the CDR3 is TGTGCCAGCTCACCACCGTGGAGCGGGCATCAAGGGGGGGAGCAGTACTTC.

This clone was seen only once. The chain recombines TRBV6-1 with TRBJ2-1; 10 bases agree with TRBD2. The CDR3 is 15 amino acids. Unmatched junction bases numbered 4, after V lost 4 bases and J lost 4 bases. The V gene's germline CDR1 is MNHNS and CDR2 SASEGT. CDR3: CASSAPSGSYNEQFF. The CDR3 nucleotides are TGTGCCAGCAGTGCCCCTAGCGGGAGTTACAATGAGCAGTTCTTC.

The genes are TRBV28 and TRBJ2-1, with 8 bases matching TRBD2. Looked up from germline, CDR1 is MDHEN and CDR2 is SYDVKM. V was clipped by 4 bases and J by 7 bases; unmatched bases: 9. CDR3 length equals 15 residues. The CDR3 DNA reads TGTGCCAGCAGTTCAACTAGCGGACGTCGGAATGAGCAGTTCTTC. It specifies CASSSTSGRRNEQFF.

This clone was observed a single time. The chain employs TRBV18 and TRBJ2-3; 11 positions match TRBD2. The CDR3 length is 20 residues. V was clipped by 2 bases and J by 4 bases; unmatched bases: 17. CDR1 is KGHSH, CDR2 LQKENI, per germline. The CDR3 loop reads CASSPLSAGTSGGGPDTQYF. CDR3 DNA sequence: TGTGCCAGCTCACCATTGTCAGCTGGGACTAGCGGAGGGGGGCCAGATACGCAGTATTTT.

V gene TRBV27 combines with J gene TRBJ2-7, with TRBD1 matching 9 bases. This CDR3 has 18 residues. V was clipped by 4 bases and J by 1 base; unmatched bases: 14. Germline V CDR1 and CDR2: MNHEY, SMNVEV (reference sequence). This CDR3 is CASSSLIFTGTGSYEQYF. The CDR3 DNA reads as TGTGCCAGCAGTTCACTCATTTTTACCGGGACAGGGTCCTACGAGCAGTACTTC.

This rearrangement joins TRBV19 to TRBJ2-7, with D hard to call. Trimming removed 3 bases from V and 6 bases from J, with 6 bases in between. CDR1 is LNHDA and CDR2 is SQIVND in the germline V gene (reference sequence). CDR3 length equals 11 residues. The CDR3 coding sequence is TGTGCCAGTAGTATGCTCGGCGAGCAGTACTTC. Translating it yields CASSMLGEQYF.

This clone is a singleton in its sample. This chain joins TRBV1 and TRBJ1-1. TRBV1 is a recognized pseudogene. The CDR3 spans 15 residues. The CDR3 sequence is CTSSQSPGPGIEAFF. The CDR3 bases are TGCACCAGCAGCCAGTCACCCGGGCCGGGTATTGAGGCTTTCTTT.